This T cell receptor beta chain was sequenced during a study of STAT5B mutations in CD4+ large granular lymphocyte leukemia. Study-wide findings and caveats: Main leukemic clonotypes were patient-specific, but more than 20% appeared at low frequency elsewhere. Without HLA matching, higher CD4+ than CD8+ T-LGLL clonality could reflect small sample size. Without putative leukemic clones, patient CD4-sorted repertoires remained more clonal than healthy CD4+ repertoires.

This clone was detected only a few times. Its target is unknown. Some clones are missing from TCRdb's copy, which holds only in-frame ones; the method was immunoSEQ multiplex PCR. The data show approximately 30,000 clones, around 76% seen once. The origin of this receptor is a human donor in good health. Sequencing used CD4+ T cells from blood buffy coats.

In DNA form, the CDR3 reads TGTGCCAGCAGCGTAAATCTCGGCAGGACTGGTACTGAAGCTTTCTTT. As protein: CASSVNLGRTGTEAFF. The chain uses TRBV9 and TRBJ1-1; no firm D call. Germline V gene data show CDR1 as SGDLS and CDR2 as YYNGEE. Trimming shortened V by 1 base and J by 5 bases, and 18 bases separated the two germline ends. CDR3 length: 16 residues.